This TCR beta chain emerged from a study of PD-1 and CTLA-4 blockade in melanoma. The V gene lost 4 bases and the J gene lost 6 bases, with 12 bases spanning the gap. The CDR3 has 13 amino acids. Germline-derived CDR1 and CDR2 are SGHVS and FQNEAQ. The assay was immunoSEQ multiplex PCR, and TCRdb's table has in-frame clones only and misses some. Among 10,000 to 13,000 clones, around 82% were seen once, and the ten largest hold roughly 30%. The specimen comprised CD8+ T cells from peripheral blood, sampled from a patient given anti-PD-1 treatment. The receptor comes from a human donor with melanoma. The V and J genes are TRBV7-8 and TRBJ1-2, with D uncertain. The CDR3 loop reads CASSSFGPDGYTF. CDR3 in DNA: TGTGCCAGCAGCTCCTTCGGACCCGATGGCTACACCTTC.